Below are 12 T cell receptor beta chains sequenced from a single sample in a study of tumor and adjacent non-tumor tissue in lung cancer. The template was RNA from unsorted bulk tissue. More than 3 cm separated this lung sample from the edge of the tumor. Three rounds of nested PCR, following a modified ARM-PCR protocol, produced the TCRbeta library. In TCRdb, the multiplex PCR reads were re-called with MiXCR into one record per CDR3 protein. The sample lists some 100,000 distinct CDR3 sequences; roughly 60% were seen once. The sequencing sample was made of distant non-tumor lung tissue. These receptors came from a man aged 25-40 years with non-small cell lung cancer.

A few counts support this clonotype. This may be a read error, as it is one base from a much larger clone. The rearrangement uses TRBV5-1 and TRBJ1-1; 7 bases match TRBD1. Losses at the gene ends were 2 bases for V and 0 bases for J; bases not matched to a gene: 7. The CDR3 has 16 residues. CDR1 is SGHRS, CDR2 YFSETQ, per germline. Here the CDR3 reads CASSFLPGTVNTEAFF. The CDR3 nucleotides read TGCGCCAGCAGCTTTTTACCCGGGACAGTGAACACTGAAGCTTTCTTT.

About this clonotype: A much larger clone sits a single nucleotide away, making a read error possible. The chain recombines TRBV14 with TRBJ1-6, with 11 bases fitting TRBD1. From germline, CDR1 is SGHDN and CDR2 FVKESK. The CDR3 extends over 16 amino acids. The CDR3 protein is CTSSVFGQGARSPLHF. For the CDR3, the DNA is TGTACCAGCAGCGTCTTCGGACAGGGGGCTCGGTCACCCCTCCACTTT.

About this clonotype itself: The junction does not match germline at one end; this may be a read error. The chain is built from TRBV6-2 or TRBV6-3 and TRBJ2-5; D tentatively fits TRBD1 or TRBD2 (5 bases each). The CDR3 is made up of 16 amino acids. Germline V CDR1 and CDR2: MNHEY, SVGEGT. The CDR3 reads CASSYPTPLGGEAQYF. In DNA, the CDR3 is TGTGCCAGCAGTTACCCGACCCCCCTTGGGGGAGAGGCCCAGTACTTC.

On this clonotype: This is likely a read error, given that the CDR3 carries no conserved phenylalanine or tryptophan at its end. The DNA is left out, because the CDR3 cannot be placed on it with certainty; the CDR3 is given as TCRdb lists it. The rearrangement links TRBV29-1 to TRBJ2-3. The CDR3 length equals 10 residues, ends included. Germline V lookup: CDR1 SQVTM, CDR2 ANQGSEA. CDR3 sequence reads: CSVEADTQYL.

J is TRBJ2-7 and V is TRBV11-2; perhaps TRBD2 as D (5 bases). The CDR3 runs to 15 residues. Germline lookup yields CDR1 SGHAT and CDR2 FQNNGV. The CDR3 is CTGTRDYGSNYEQYF. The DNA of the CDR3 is TGTACCGGCACTAGGGATTATGGGAGCAACTACGAGCAGTACTTC.

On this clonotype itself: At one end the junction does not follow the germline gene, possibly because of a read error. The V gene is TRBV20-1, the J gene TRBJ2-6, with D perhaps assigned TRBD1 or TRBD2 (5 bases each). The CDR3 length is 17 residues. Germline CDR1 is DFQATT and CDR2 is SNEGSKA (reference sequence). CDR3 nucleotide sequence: TGCAGTGCTTCAAGAGAGGGGAAAACTGGTGGGGCCAACGTCCAGACTTTC. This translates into CSASREGKTGGANVQTF.

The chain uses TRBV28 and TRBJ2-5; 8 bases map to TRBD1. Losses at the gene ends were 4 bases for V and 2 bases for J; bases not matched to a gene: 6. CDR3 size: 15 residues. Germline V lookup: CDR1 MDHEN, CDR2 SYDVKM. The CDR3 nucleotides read TGTGCCAGCAGTTCAGGGGGCGGAAGGCAAGAGACCCAGTACTTC. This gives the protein CASSSGGGRQETQYF.

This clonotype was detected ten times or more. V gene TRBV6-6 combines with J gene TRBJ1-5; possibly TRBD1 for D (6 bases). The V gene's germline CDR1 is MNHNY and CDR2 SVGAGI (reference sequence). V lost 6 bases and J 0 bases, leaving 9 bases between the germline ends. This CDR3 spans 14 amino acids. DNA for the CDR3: TGTGCCAGCAGAGCAGGGGTTAGCAATCAGCCCCAGCATTTT. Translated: CASRAGVSNQPQHF.

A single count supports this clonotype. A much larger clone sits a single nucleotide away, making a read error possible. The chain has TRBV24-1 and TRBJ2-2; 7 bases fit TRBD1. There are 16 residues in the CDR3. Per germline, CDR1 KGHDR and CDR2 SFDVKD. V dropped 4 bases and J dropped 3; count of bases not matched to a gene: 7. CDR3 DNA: TGTGCCACCAGTGACACGACAGGGCGAGACACCGGGGAGCTGTTTTTT. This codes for CATSDTTGRDTGELFF.

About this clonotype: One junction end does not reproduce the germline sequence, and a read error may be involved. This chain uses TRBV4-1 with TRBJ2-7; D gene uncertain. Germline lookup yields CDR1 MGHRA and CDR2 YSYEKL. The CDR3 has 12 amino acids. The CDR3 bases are TGCGCCTGCAGTGACAACTCCTACGAGCAGTACTTC. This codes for CACSDNSYEQYF.

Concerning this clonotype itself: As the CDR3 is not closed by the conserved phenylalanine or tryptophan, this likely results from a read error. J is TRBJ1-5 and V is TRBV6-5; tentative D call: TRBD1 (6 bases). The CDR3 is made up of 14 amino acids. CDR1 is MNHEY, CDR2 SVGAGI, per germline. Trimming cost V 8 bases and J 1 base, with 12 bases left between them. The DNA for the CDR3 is TGTGCCAGCGGGGGGGGGCGGAGCAATCAGCCCCAGCATTTA. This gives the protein CASGGGRSNQPQHL.

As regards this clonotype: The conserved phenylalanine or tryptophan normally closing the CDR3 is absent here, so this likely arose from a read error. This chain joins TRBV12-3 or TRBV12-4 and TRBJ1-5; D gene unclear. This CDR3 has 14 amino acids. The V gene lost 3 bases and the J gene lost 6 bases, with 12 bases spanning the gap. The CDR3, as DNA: TGTGCCAGCAGTTTTGGGATAGGGATTCAGCCCCAGCATTCT. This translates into CASSFGIGIQPQHS.